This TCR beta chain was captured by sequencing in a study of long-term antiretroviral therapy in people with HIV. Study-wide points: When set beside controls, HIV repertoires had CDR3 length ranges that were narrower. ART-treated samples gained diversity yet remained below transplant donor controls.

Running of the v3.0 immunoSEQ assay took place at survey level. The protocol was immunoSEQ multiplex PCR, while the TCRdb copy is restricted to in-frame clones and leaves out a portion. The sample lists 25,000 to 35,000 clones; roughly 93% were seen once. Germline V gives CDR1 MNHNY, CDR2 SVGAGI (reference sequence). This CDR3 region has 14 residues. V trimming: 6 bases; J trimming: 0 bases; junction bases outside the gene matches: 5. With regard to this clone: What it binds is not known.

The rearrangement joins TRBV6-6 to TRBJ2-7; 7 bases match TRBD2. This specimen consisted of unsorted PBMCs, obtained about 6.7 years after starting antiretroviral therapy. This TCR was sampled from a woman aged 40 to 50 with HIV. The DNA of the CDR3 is TGTGCCAGCAGAGCCCCGGGGGGCTCCTACGAGCAGTACTTC. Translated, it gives CASRAPGGSYEQYF.